The 3 T cell receptor beta chains below were found in one sample sequenced in a study of blood T cell repertoires in COVID-19. Produced via immunoSEQ multiplex PCR; TCRdb's table is partial and in-frame only. The sample carries about 410,000 clones, 90% recorded once. Sequencing was carried out using PBMCs or T cells enriched from blood (not recorded which). All receptors derive from a man younger than 30 who had recovered from COVID-19.

V and J are TRBV6-5 and TRBJ2-2; 11 nucleotides line up with TRBD2. CDR1 is MNHEY and CDR2 is SVGAGI in the germline V gene. The CDR3 length is 15 residues. V was pared by 7 bases and J by 6 bases, with 7 bases of the junction left unmatched. This CDR3 is CASTQTSGGPGELFF. The CDR3 DNA follows: TGTGCCAGCACCCAAACTAGCGGGGGTCCCGGGGAGCTGTTTTTT.

This chain links TRBV5-5 with TRBJ1-1, with 7 nucleotides matching TRBD1. The CDR3 spans 14 residues. V lost 4 bases to trimming and J lost 5 bases; unmatched junction nucleotides: 8. Germline assignment: CDR1 SGHKS and CDR2 YYEKEE (reference sequence). CDR3 residues: CASSAQGVRTEAFF. The CDR3 region has the DNA TGTGCCAGCAGCGCGCAGGGGGTCCGGACTGAAGCTTTCTTT.

This clone showed up just a few times. This CDR3 reads CASSYTSGEQYF. Written as DNA, the CDR3 is TGCGCCAGCAGCTACACCTCCGGGGAGCAGTACTTC. V and J are TRBV5-1 and TRBJ2-7; D call uncertain. V lost 3 bases and J 7 bases, leaving 11 bases between the germline ends. Per germline, CDR1 SGHRS and CDR2 YFSETQ. This CDR3 has 12 amino acids.